The 21 T cell receptor beta chains in this list originate from one sample, sequenced in a study of graft-versus-host responses after intestinal transplantation. The table came from immunoSEQ multiplex PCR; TCRdb's copy has only in-frame clones and leaves some out. The table lists about 96,000 clones, around 90% of them singletons. No antigen has been assigned to these receptors. The input for sequencing was unstimulated CD4+ T cells sorted from spleen or lymph node cells, taken before intestinal transplant. Receptor source: a human donor who received an intestinal transplant.

V is TRBV4-1 and J is TRBJ1-5; 7 positions match TRBD1. V shed 1 base, J shed 2 bases, and the junction held 8 bases outside the gene matches. Per germline, CDR1 MGHRA and CDR2 YSYEKL. CDR3 length: 17 residues. As DNA, the CDR3 is TGCGCCAGCAGCCAAGGCACAGGGGCTCCTCGCAATCAGCCCCAGCATTTT. It translates to CASSQGTGAPRNQPQHF.

V usage is TRBV30 and J usage is TRBJ2-5; TRBD2 agrees at 8 bases. Germline V gives CDR1 GTSNPN, CDR2 SVGIG (reference sequence). The CDR3 length is 17 residues. V lost 2 bases and J lost 3; bases outside the gene matches: 14. The CDR3 nucleotides read TGTGCCTGGAGTAGGGGGTCAGCGGGAGCCGCGAAAGAGACCCAGTACTTC. Its translation: CAWSRGSAGAAKETQYF. The full variable domain, its missing parts supplied by reference TRBV30 and TRBJ2-5, is SQTIHQWPATLVQPVGSPLSLECTVEGTSNPNLYWYRQAAGRGLQLLFYSVGIGQISSEVPQNLSASRPQDRQFILSSKKLLLSDSGFYLCAWSRGSAGAAKETQYFGPGTRLLVL.

The chain links TRBV4-2 to TRBJ2-1, with 11 bases aligning to TRBD2. V shed 0 bases and J 0 bases; nucleotides not matched to a gene: 10. This CDR3 spans 20 amino acids. The V gene's germline CDR1 is LGHNA and CDR2 YNFKEQ. The CDR3 sequence is CASSQDRWLAGGSSYNEQFF. The CDR3 region has the DNA TGTGCCAGCAGCCAAGATCGCTGGCTAGCGGGGGGTAGCTCCTACAATGAGCAGTTCTTC.

The chain couples TRBV28 to TRBJ2-4, with 8 bases fitting TRBD2. The J segment lost 3 bases and the V segment lost 3 bases, leaving 7 bases of the junction unmatched. There are 16 residues in the CDR3. Germline CDR1 MDHEN, CDR2 SYDVKM. CDR3 sequence: CASSFGSSGYKNIQYF. In DNA form, the CDR3 reads TGTGCCAGCAGTTTTGGGTCTAGCGGGTACAAAAACATTCAGTACTTC.

This clone was seen just once. The rearrangement links TRBV30 to TRBJ2-1; weak D call: TRBD2 (7 bases). Deletions cut 2 bases from V and 1 base from J, with 12 bases between. CDR3 length equals 15 residues. The germline V gene has CDR1 GTSNPN and CDR2 SVGIG (reference sequence). CDR3 sequence reads: CAWSMGGASYNEQFF. For the CDR3, the DNA is TGTGCCTGGAGTATGGGGGGGGCTTCCTACAATGAGCAGTTCTTC.

The chain is built from TRBV10-1 and TRBJ1-1, with 7 bases identical to TRBD1. J lost 3 bases, V lost 0 bases, and 4 bases had no gene match. CDR1 and CDR2 (germline): WNHNN, SYGVQD (reference sequence). This CDR3 comprises 15 residues. The CDR3 is CASSESKQGYTEAFF. CDR3 DNA: TGCGCCAGCAGTGAGTCGAAACAGGGGTACACTGAAGCTTTCTTT.

The CDR3 loop is CASSLYLRGGGVTDTQYF. DNA for the CDR3: TGTGCCAGCAGCTTGTACCTTCGGGGCGGGGGGGTCACAGATACGCAGTATTTT. V gene TRBV5-6 combines with J gene TRBJ2-3; 9 bases are shared with TRBD2. This CDR3 is 18 amino acids long. Germline CDR1 reads SGHDT; CDR2 reads YYEEEE. V shed 1 base, J shed 2 bases, and the junction held 11 bases outside the gene matches.

The chain joins TRBV27 to TRBJ1-5; no reliable D call. Germline V gene sequence: CDR1 MNHEY, CDR2 SMNVEV (reference sequence). V lost 8 bases to trimming and J lost 9 bases, with 14 bases between them. The CDR3 contains 12 residues. CDR3 in amino acids: CASGPALRPQHF. The CDR3 DNA is TGTGCCAGCGGGCCAGCTCTCAGGCCCCAGCATTTT.

The gene calls are TRBV7-7 and TRBJ2-2; 10 nucleotides align to TRBD2. The germline gives CDR1 SSHAT, CDR2 FNYEAQ (reference sequence). Losses at the gene ends were 5 bases for V and 5 bases for J; bases not matched to a gene: 8. The CDR3 sequence is 16 residues long. The CDR3 is CASSPLAGVGTGELFF. DNA of the CDR3: TGTGCCAGCAGCCCTCTAGCGGGGGTAGGGACCGGGGAGCTGTTTTTT.

The chain combines TRBV6-6 with TRBJ2-7, with D possibly TRBD2 on 6 matching bases. The CDR3 runs 16 residues. The V and J ends lost 3 bases and 6 bases respectively, with 21 bases between them. Germline-derived CDR1 and CDR2 are MNHNY and SVGAGI (reference sequence). The CDR3 nucleotides read TGTGCCAGCAGTTATAGTGGCGGGACCGTTACGATCGAGCAGTACTTC. Translated: CASSYSGGTVTIEQYF.

The chain employs TRBV19 and TRBJ1-2, with TRBD1 as a possible D gene (5 bases). V lost 5 bases and J lost 7, with 11 bases in between. CDR1 and CDR2 from the germline V gene are LNHDA and SQIVND (reference sequence). The CDR3 spans 12 residues. The CDR3, as DNA: TGTGCCAGTAGTCCCAGACAGATTGGCTACACCTTC. As protein: CASSPRQIGYTF. The variable domain in full, completed from reference TRBV19 and TRBJ1-2, reads DGGITQSPKYLFRKEGQNVTLSCEQNLNHDAMYWYRQDPGQGLRLIYYSQIVNDFQKGDIAEGYSVSREKKESFPLTVTSAQKNPTAFYLCASSPRQIGYTFGSGTRLTVV.

This chain joins TRBV7-2 and TRBJ1-5; D might be TRBD1 (6 bases). CDR1 and CDR2 (germline): SGHTA, FQGNSA. The CDR3 is made up of 12 amino acids. The V end was cut by 5 bases, the J end by 7 bases, with 9 bases between. Here the CDR3 DNA reads TGTGCCAGCAGCCCGGACAGCCAGCCCCAGCATTTT. Amino acids: CASSPDSQPQHF.

The rearrangement uses TRBV7-9 and TRBJ1-1, with D possibly TRBD1 on 6 matching bases. Looked up from germline, CDR1 is SEHNR and CDR2 is FQNEAQ (reference sequence). Deletions cut 5 bases from V and 5 bases from J, with 12 bases between. CDR3 length: 13 residues. This CDR3 is CASSLGTLTEAFF. In nucleotides, the CDR3 is TGTGCCAGCAGCCTAGGGACATTAACTGAAGCTTTCTTT.

The chain combines TRBV19 with TRBJ2-7; possibly TRBD2 for D (6 bases). The CDR3 has 15 residues. V gave up 4 bases and J gave up 2 bases, with 15 bases separating them. Germline CDR1 LNHDA, CDR2 SQIVND (reference sequence). CDR3 DNA: TGTGCCAGTAGTAATTCCGGGACGGGAGCCTACGAGCAGTACTTC. This codes for CASSNSGTGAYEQYF.

V and J are TRBV19 and TRBJ1-5, with 7 bases lining up with TRBD1. Germline CDR1 and CDR2: LNHDA and SQIVND (reference sequence). Germline trimming cut 4 bases from V and 0 bases from J; bases unmatched to any gene: 12. The length of the CDR3 is 18 residues. The DNA for the CDR3 is TGTGCCAGTAGTACGGGACAGAGACCCGTACGTAGCAATCAGCCCCAGCATTTT. This sequence encodes CASSTGQRPVRSNQPQHF.

The rearrangement uses TRBV27 and TRBJ2-1; D remains unclear. With 3 bases removed from V and 1 base from J, the gap between germline ends came to 7 bases. There are 14 residues in the CDR3. The germline V gene has CDR1 MNHEY and CDR2 SMNVEV (reference sequence). The CDR3 is CASSFPGSYNEQFF. The CDR3 coding sequence is TGTGCCAGCAGTTTTCCGGGTTCCTACAATGAGCAGTTCTTC.

This chain joins TRBV28 and TRBJ2-7, with 9 bases that match TRBD2. Trimming at V came to 6 bases and at J to 5 bases, leaving 8 bases not matched to a gene. The CDR3 loop spans 14 amino acids. Germline V lookup: CDR1 MDHEN, CDR2 SYDVKM. This chain's CDR3 is CASSPGVAGDEQYF. DNA for the CDR3: TGTGCCAGCAGCCCCGGGGTAGCGGGAGACGAGCAGTACTTC. The variable domain in full, with the rest retrieved from reference TRBV28 and TRBJ2-7, is DVKVTQSSRYLVKRTGEKVFLECVQDMDHENMFWYRQDPGLGLRLIYFSYDVKMKEKGDIPEGYSVSREKKERFSLILESASTNQTSMYLCASSPGVAGDEQYFGPGTRLTVT.

In this sample, this clone turned up once. The chain couples TRBV6-5 to TRBJ1-5; the D is unclear. The V gene lost 5 bases and the J gene lost 6 bases, with 11 bases spanning the gap. Germline CDR1 reads MNHEY; CDR2 reads SVGAGI. The CDR3 has 13 amino acids. CDR3 nucleotide sequence: TGTGCCAGCAGTGAATCGAGGGTTCAGCCCCAGCATTTT. It encodes CASSESRVQPQHF.

The rearrangement links TRBV6-5 to TRBJ2-7; 9 bases are shared with TRBD2. Germline values: CDR1 MNHEY, CDR2 SVGAGI. V dropped 6 bases and J dropped 9; count of bases not matched to a gene: 15. This CDR3 contains 15 residues. Here the CDR3 DNA reads TGTGCCAGCAGCTTCCTGACTAGCGGACTTAGGGGGCAGTACTTC. Amino acids: CASSFLTSGLRGQYF.

This clone was seen a handful of times. V is TRBV6-5 and J is TRBJ1-4, with 12 bases that match TRBD1. Germline trimming cut 5 bases from V and 5 bases from J; bases unmatched to any gene: 0. Germline lookup yields CDR1 MNHEY and CDR2 SVGAGI. The CDR3 runs to 14 residues. DNA for the CDR3: TGTGCCAGCAGTGGGACAGGGGGCAATGAAAAACTGTTTTTT. Its protein is CASSGTGGNEKLFF.

The rearrangement uses TRBV19 and TRBJ2-7; 8 bases are a match to TRBD1. Per the germline V gene, CDR1 is LNHDA and CDR2 is SQIVND (reference sequence). The CDR3 contains 13 residues. Trimming removed 4 bases from V and 4 bases from J; junction bases left unmatched: 3. CDR3 nucleotides: TGTGCCAGTAGTAGGGACAGGAAATACGAGCAGTACTTC. This sequence encodes CASSRDRKYEQYF.